This T cell receptor (beta chain) was obtained from a study of T cell responses to AZD1222 COVID-19 vaccine. Per germline, CDR1 MGHRA and CDR2 YSYEKL. This CDR3 has 16 residues. V dropped 2 bases and J dropped 7 bases, with 17 bases sitting between them. General study results and limits: Spike-specific TCR breadth and depth were elevated following two AZD1222 doses. Clonal diversity may have been underestimated, and the donors were mostly white British, with more females than males. Only 5 or 6 individuals given AZD1222 were seropositive at baseline. Regions left unmutated in variants are reportedly the target of nearly half of spike-specific TCRs.

About this clone itself: The antigen is undetermined.

Data came from immunoSEQ multiplex PCR; TCRdb stores just in-frame clones and leaves some out. The table has roughly 130,000 clones, roughly nine tenths seen once. Sequencing used peripheral blood, obtained on day 0 of AZD1222 vaccination. The chain employs TRBV4-1 and TRBJ2-2; maybe TRBD2 (5 bases). The sequence was collected from an adult in good health. CDR3 nucleotides: TGCGCCAGCAGCCAACCAGGAGGCGCCGGTGTCGGGGAGCTGTTTTTT. Translating it yields CASSQPGGAGVGELFF.